This TCR beta chain originates from a study of shared clonotypes between healthy human individuals. As concerns this clone: The antigen is undetermined.

Deep-level running was used for the assay. TCRdb's copy holds only in-frame clones and misses some; the assay was immunoSEQ multiplex PCR. The profile covers about 2.1 million clones, with 93% appearing a single time and 1.5% to 2% taken by the ten largest. CD45RO-negative cells were positively selected for CCR7, leaving out terminally differentiated effector memory CD45RA+ cells. Findings of the study overall: A generally larger estimated richness was seen in naive subsets than in memory subsets. Naive CD4 clonotype sharing across a handful of donors was about 5%.

The CDR3 has 15 residues. This rearrangement joins TRBV21-1 to TRBJ2-2; the D call in the table, TRBD1, was not verified against the DNA. TRBV21-1 constitutes a pseudogene. Source material: naive CD8+ T cells from PBMCs. This TCR came from a young man in good health. Some clones in this sample may be carry-over from other donors' samples. The CDR3 spells CASSKGTGGTGELFF. CDR3 coding DNA: TGTGCCAGCAGCAAAGGGACAGGGGGGACCGGGGAGCTGTTTTTT.